Presented here are 26 T cell receptor beta chains from one specimen sequenced in a study of Graves' ophthalmopathy and Graves' hyperthyroidism (dated by TCRdb to the late 2010s). The sequencer was an Illumina HiSeq 2000. TCR beta CDR3 regions were amplified from RNA transcripts for repertoire sequencing. A first-round RT-PCR used HTBI primers with the Qiagen OneStep RT-PCR kit, followed by a second-round multiplex PCR, size selection and purification. TCRdb trimmed public reads at Q25 via fastp, called clones via MiXCR and kept in-frame beta chains. Entries that share a CDR3 protein sequence are merged under the most common genes and DNA. This sample has 900,000 to 1,200,000 distinct CDR3 sequences in its table, and about two fifths of those were observed once. The ten largest clones add up to roughly 11% of the sample. The source material was peripheral blood or thyroid tissue (not recorded which). The receptors stem from an adult man with Graves' hyperthyroidism.

This clonotype showed up many times. J is TRBJ1-4 and V is TRBV20-1; the D is unclear. Germline V gives CDR1 DFQATT, CDR2 SNEGSKA (reference sequence). V was shortened by 6 bases and J by 0 bases, with 11 bases between the two germline ends. The CDR3 spans 14 residues. CDR3 DNA: TGCAGTGCCCGCCGCGTAGCAACTAATGAAAAACTGTTTTTT. Its translation is CSARRVATNEKLFF.

The rearrangement joins TRBV11-2 to TRBJ2-7; 9 bases are shared with TRBD1. The CDR3 extends over 14 amino acids. V was clipped by 6 bases and J by 5 bases; unmatched bases: 8. Germline assignment: CDR1 SGHAT and CDR2 FQNNGV. This CDR3 is CASSFGTGPDEQYF. The CDR3 nucleotides read TGTGCCAGCAGTTTCGGGACAGGGCCAGACGAGCAGTACTTC.

This clonotype was seen repeatedly, ten times or more. An end of the junction does not agree with germline; a read error may underlie this. The chain carries TRBV7-2 and TRBJ1-2; no definite D call. Germline V lookup: CDR1 SGHTA, CDR2 FQGNSA. The CDR3 sequence is 14 residues long. The chain's CDR3 is CASSSQTGNYGYTF. CDR3 nucleotides: TGCGCCAGCAGCTCGCAGACGGGGAACTATGGCTACACCTTC.

This clonotype was recorded many times. The chain uses TRBV2 and TRBJ2-5; TRBD1 aligns across 8 bases. Germline V CDR1 and CDR2: SNHLY, FYNNEI. The CDR3 totals 16 residues. The V and J ends lost 10 bases and 2 bases, in that order; junction bases with no gene match: 15. CDR3 loop: CATGTGYPSWQETQYF. The CDR3 DNA follows: TGTGCCACCGGGACAGGTTATCCCTCATGGCAAGAGACCCAGTACTTC.

There are many counts of this clonotype. This sequence joins TRBV19 and TRBJ1-5; no firm D call. CDR1 is LNHDA and CDR2 is SQIVND in the germline V gene (reference sequence). Trimming stripped 3 bases from V and 4 bases from J, with 7 bases between. The CDR3 has 13 amino acids. The CDR3 nucleotides read TGTGCCAGTAGTATTAGGGTAAATCAGCCCCAGCATTTT. It specifies CASSIRVNQPQHF.

The chain has TRBV18 and TRBJ1-1, with D possibly being TRBD1 (5 bases). Trimming took off 3 bases at V and 1 base at J, with 9 bases between the two ends. The CDR3 totals 14 residues. CDR1 is KGHSH and CDR2 is LQKENI in the germline V gene. CDR3 nucleotides: TGTGCCAGCTCACCGGGACTCACGAACACTGAAGCTTTCTTT. Translating it yields CASSPGLTNTEAFF.

This clonotype came up a few times. The V gene is TRBV4-3, the J gene TRBJ2-7; a weak D match, TRBD1 (6 bases). V gave up 5 bases and J gave up 0 bases, with 20 bases separating them. The CDR3 consists of 17 residues. CDR1 and CDR2 from the germline V gene are LGHNA and YSLEER. DNA of the CDR3: TGCGCCAGCAGCAAAAATCCGGGACAAGGGGTCTCCTACGAGCAGTACTTC. It translates to CASSKNPGQGVSYEQYF.

Many counts were recorded for this clonotype. The chain has TRBV9 and TRBJ2-7; TRBD2 might be the D (6 bases). Between the trimmed V and J ends, which lost 3 bases and 0 bases, there was a span of 13 bases. This CDR3 comprises 15 residues. Germline V gives CDR1 SGDLS, CDR2 YYNGEE. DNA for the CDR3: TGTGCCAGCAGCGAACTAGCTGTGAGCTCCTACGAGCAGTACTTC. Residues: CASSELAVSSYEQYF.

This clonotype was recorded at least ten times. J is TRBJ1-1 and V is TRBV5-1; no reliable D call. Germline lookup yields CDR1 SGHRS and CDR2 YFSETQ. CDR3 length: 13 residues. Trimming took off 1 base at V and 6 bases at J, with 10 bases between the two ends. CDR3 amino acids: CASSLFGTAEAFF. CDR3 coding DNA: TGCGCCAGCAGCTTGTTTGGCACGGCTGAAGCTTTCTTT.

This clonotype was counted only a few times. CDR3 coding DNA: TGTGCCATCAGGGGACTAGCGGGCGCCTACGAGCAGTACTTC. Its translation is CAIRGLAGAYEQYF. The chain couples TRBV10-3 to TRBJ2-7, with TRBD2 matching 12 bases. V was pared by 6 bases and J by 2 bases, with 2 bases of the junction left unmatched. Germline V gene sequence: CDR1 ENHRY, CDR2 SYGVKD. CDR3 size: 14 residues.

The table lists this clonotype with many counts. V is TRBV29-1 and J is TRBJ1-1; tentatively, D is TRBD1 (6 bases). Germline-derived CDR1 and CDR2 are SQVTM and ANQGSEA. The CDR3 consists of 14 residues. V lost 1 base and J lost 0, with 9 bases in between. Written as DNA, the CDR3 is TGCAGCGTTGAAGTAAACAGGGTGAACACTGAAGCTTTCTTT. This gives the protein CSVEVNRVNTEAFF.

This clonotype was counted ten times or more. This sequence joins TRBV5-8 and TRBJ2-5; the D is unclear. Germline V gene lookup returns CDR1 SGHTS and CDR2 YDEGEE. The CDR3 loop spans 12 amino acids. V shed 5 bases and J shed 0 bases, with 5 bases lying between them. CDR3 nucleotides: TGTGCCAGCAGGGTGTACCAAGAGACCCAGTACTTC. The encoded protein is CASRVYQETQYF.

This clonotype showed up just once. An end of the junction differs from the germline gene, which may be a read error. V gene TRBV7-9 combines with J gene TRBJ2-5, with 7 bases fitting TRBD1. There are 16 residues in the CDR3. CDR1 SEHNR and CDR2 FQNEAQ come from the germline V gene (reference sequence). CDR3 bases: TGCGCCAGCAGCCAACCGGGACAGAGAGAACAAGAGACCCAGTACTTC. Its protein product is CASSQPGQREQETQYF.

A few counts support this clonotype. This chain uses TRBV9 with TRBJ2-2; a weak D match, TRBD1 (6 bases). Germline V gives CDR1 SGDLS, CDR2 YYNGEE. The germline V and J ends were trimmed by 0 bases and 0 bases, with 15 bases remaining between them. This CDR3 is 18 amino acids long. The CDR3 DNA sequence: TGTGCCAGCAGCGTAGAGAATCTGGACAGAGCGAACACCGGGGAGCTGTTTTTT. Translating gives CASSVENLDRANTGELFF.

The chain uses TRBV5-1 and TRBJ2-2; D unresolved. This CDR3 region has 17 residues. Trimming removed 4 bases at V and 0 bases at J, with 16 bases between. CDR1 and CDR2 from the germline V gene are SGHRS and YFSETQ. As DNA, the CDR3 is TGCGCCAGCAGCAAGCCCCCCTGGCCCGCGAACACCGGGGAGCTGTTTTTT. As protein: CASSKPPWPANTGELFF.

This clonotype was seen at least ten times. This chain connects TRBV5-1 to TRBJ2-7; TRBD2 aligns across 8 bases. Germline trimming cut 1 base from V and 4 bases from J; bases unmatched to any gene: 10. CDR3 length: 16 residues. CDR1 and CDR2 from the germline V gene are SGHRS and YFSETQ. CDR3 DNA sequence: TGCGCCAGCAGCTTGCTTCCGGGAGGGCCTGTTTACGAGCAGTACTTC. This codes for CASSLLPGGPVYEQYF. Drawing the rest from reference TRBV5-1 and TRBJ2-7, the complete variable domain is KAGVTQTPRYLIKTRGQQVTLSCSPISGHRSVSWYQQTPGQGLQFLFEYFSETQRNKGNFPGRFSGRQFSNSRSEMNVSTLELGDSALYLCASSLLPGGPVYEQYFGPGTRLTVT.

The V gene is TRBV5-5, the J gene TRBJ2-7; D might be TRBD2 (6 bases). Trimming cost V 4 bases and J 4 bases, with 18 bases left between them. Germline CDR1 reads SGHKS; CDR2 reads YYEKEE (reference sequence). The CDR3 sequence is 15 residues long. CDR3 nucleotide sequence: TGTGCCAGCAGCCACCCGGGGGTCGGCTTATACGAGCAGTACTTC. It yields the protein CASSHPGVGLYEQYF.

This clonotype was seen at least ten times. V is TRBV29-1 and J is TRBJ1-2; 7 positions match TRBD1. The CDR3 covers 13 residues. Germline loops: CDR1 SQVTM, CDR2 ANQGSEA. J lost 6 bases, V lost 4 bases, and 8 bases had no gene match. In DNA form, the CDR3 reads TGCAGCGTTGGAATTATTGGGACAGATGGCTACACCTTC. Translated, it gives CSVGIIGTDGYTF.

This clonotype was counted a few times. V gene TRBV20-1 combines with J gene TRBJ2-7; D gene uncertain. V was clipped by 4 bases and J by 4 bases, with 11 bases between them. Germline V gene sequence: CDR1 DFQATT, CDR2 SNEGSKA (reference sequence). The CDR3 runs 12 residues. The CDR3 protein is CSANLGKYEQYF. The DNA for the CDR3 is TGCAGTGCTAATCTGGGGAAGTACGAGCAGTACTTC.

This clonotype was counted between two and nine times. An end of the junction differs from the germline gene, which may be a read error. This chain uses TRBV2 with TRBJ1-6, with 8 bases identical to TRBD1. The germline gives CDR1 SNHLY, CDR2 FYNNEI. The length of the CDR3 is 13 residues. CDR3 sequence reads: CASCDRGSSPLHF. CDR3 DNA: TGTGCCAGCTGTGACAGGGGATCTTCACCCCTCCACTTT. Complete variable domain (other parts from reference TRBV2 and TRBJ1-6): EPEVTQTPSHQVTQMGQEVILRCVPISNHLYFYWYRQILGQKVEFLVSFYNNEISEKSEIFDDQFSVERPDGSNFTLKIRSTKLEDSAMYFCASCDRGSSPLHFGNGTRLTVT.

The chain employs TRBV6-2 or TRBV6-3 and TRBJ2-7; maybe TRBD1 (5 bases). The CDR3 has 15 amino acids. V lost 6 bases, J lost 6 bases, and 21 bases lay in between. Germline CDR1 MNHEY, CDR2 SVGEGT. The CDR3 bases are TGTGCCAGCAGACCATCTGGGGCGGTGTGGGGCGAGCAGTACTTC. Encoded protein: CASRPSGAVWGEQYF.

This clonotype was counted between two and nine times. This chain links TRBV20-1 with TRBJ2-2; D is possibly TRBD2 (5 bases). V lost 2 bases and J 0 bases, leaving 16 bases between the germline ends. Germline V lookup: CDR1 DFQATT, CDR2 SNEGSKA (reference sequence). The CDR3 runs to 17 residues. CDR3 nucleotide sequence: TGCAGTGCTAGATCAACCACTAGTGGGGCGAACACCGGGGAGCTGTTTTTT. It codes for CSARSTTSGANTGELFF.

In this sample, this clonotype turned up many times. The gene calls are TRBV29-1 and TRBJ1-1; D is uncertain. From germline, CDR1 is SQVTM and CDR2 ANQGSEA. Trimming cost V 2 bases and J 5 bases, with 12 bases left between them. This CDR3 is 13 amino acids long. This CDR3 reads CSVETSPATEAFF. CDR3 bases: TGCAGCGTTGAAACGTCGCCAGCGACTGAAGCTTTCTTT.

As for this clonotype: This may arise from a read error, as a much more abundant clone is one base away. This rearrangement joins TRBV20-1 to TRBJ2-7; D perhaps matches TRBD2 (6 bases). Germline values: CDR1 DFQATT, CDR2 SNEGSKA (reference sequence). This CDR3 spans 12 amino acids. V lost 3 bases to trimming and J lost 6 bases, with 12 bases between them. The CDR3 nucleotides are TGCAGTGCTAGCCACCTAGCGAGCGAGCAGTACTTC. The encoded protein is CSASHLASEQYF.

This clonotype was counted a few times. The junction differs from germline at one of its ends, possibly a read error. This chain connects TRBV7-2 to TRBJ1-4; D is undetermined. This CDR3 is built from 14 residues. Germline loops: CDR1 SGHTA, CDR2 FQGNSA. The CDR3 reads CASSHPANNEKLFF. The CDR3 DNA sequence: TGCGCCAGCAGCCATCCGGCCAATAATGAAAAACTGTTTTTT. Variable domain in full (rest from reference TRBV7-2 and TRBJ1-4): GAGVSQSPSNKVTEKGKDVELRCDPISGHTALYWYRQSLGQGLEFLIYFQGNSAPDKSGLPSDRFSAERTGGSVSTLTIQRTQQEDSAVYLCASSHPANNEKLFFGSGTQLSVL.

In its sample, this clonotype was seen once. The genes are TRBV4-1 and TRBJ1-5, with D possibly being TRBD1 (6 bases). V was pared by 5 bases and J by 1 base, with 15 bases between. The CDR3 has 16 residues. Germline V gene sequence: CDR1 MGHRA, CDR2 YSYEKL. The CDR3 DNA is TGCGCCAGCAGCGAAACGATTCAGGGGAGCAATCAGCCCCAGCATTTT. Protein: CASSETIQGSNQPQHF.